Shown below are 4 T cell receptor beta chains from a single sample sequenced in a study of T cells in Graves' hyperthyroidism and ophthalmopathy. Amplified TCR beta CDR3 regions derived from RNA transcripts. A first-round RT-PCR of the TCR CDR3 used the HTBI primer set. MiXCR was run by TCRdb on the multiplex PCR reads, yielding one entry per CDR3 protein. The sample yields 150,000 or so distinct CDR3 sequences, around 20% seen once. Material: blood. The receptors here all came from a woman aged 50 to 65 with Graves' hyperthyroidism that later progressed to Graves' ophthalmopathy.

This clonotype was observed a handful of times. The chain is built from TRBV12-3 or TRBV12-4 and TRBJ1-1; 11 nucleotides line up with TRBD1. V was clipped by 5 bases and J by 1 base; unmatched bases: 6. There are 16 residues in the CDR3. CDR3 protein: CASSPGQGAGNTEAFF. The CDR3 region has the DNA TGTGCCAGCAGTCCCGGACAGGGGGCCGGGAACACTGAAGCTTTCTTT.

CDR3 DNA sequence: TGTGCCAGCTCACCGCGACTAGCGGGGGTTGATACGCAGTATTTT. It specifies CASSPRLAGVDTQYF. The genes are TRBV18 and TRBJ2-3; 12 positions agree with TRBD2. Germline lookup yields CDR1 KGHSH and CDR2 LQKENI. The CDR3 covers 15 residues. After removal of 3 bases from V and 6 bases from J, the junction contained 4 bases not matched to a gene.

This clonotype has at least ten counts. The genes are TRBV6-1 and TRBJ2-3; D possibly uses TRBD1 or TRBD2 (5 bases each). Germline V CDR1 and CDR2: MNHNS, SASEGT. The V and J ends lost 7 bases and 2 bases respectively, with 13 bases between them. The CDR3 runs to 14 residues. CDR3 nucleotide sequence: TGTGCCAGCACCCCTAGAGGGGACACAGATACGCAGTATTTT. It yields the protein CASTPRGDTDTQYF.

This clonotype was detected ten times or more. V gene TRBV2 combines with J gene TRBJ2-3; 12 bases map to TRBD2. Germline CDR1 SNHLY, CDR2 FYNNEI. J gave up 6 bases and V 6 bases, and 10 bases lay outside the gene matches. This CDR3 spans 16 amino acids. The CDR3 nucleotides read TGTGCCAGCAGAGGACTAGCGGGACCTACTGGGGATACGCAGTATTTT. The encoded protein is CASRGLAGPTGDTQYF.